A single sample is the source of the 15 T cell receptor beta chains below, sequenced in a study of blood T cell repertoires in COVID-19. Profiling relied on immunoSEQ multiplex PCR, and the TCRdb table lists in-frame clones only, not all of them. The sample lists over 110,000 clones, more than 60% occurring once. The sample taken for sequencing was peripheral blood. These receptors all stem from an elderly man with acute or convalescent COVID-19.

The V and J genes are TRBV4-2 and TRBJ2-3; 7 bases match TRBD1. The CDR3 extends over 16 amino acids. Germline lookup yields CDR1 LGHNA and CDR2 YNFKEQ. The junction had 9 bases not matched to a gene; V was cut back by 0 bases and J by 6 bases. The CDR3 DNA follows: TGTGCCAGCAGCCAAGAATCGAGGGGGCGGACTGATACGCAGTATTTT. Protein sequence: CASSQESRGRTDTQYF.

Of note for this clone: With a much larger clone just one base away, this may be a read error. Other DNA sequences from this sample encode an identical CDR3 as well. The rearrangement links TRBV19 to TRBJ1-1; weak D call: TRBD1 (5 bases). The CDR3 covers 14 residues. CDR1 and CDR2 from the germline V gene are LNHDA and SQIVND (reference sequence). V dropped 3 bases and J dropped 1 base, with 9 bases sitting between them. Here the CDR3 DNA reads TGTGCCAGTAGTATCGGAGGGGCGAACACTGAAGCTTTCTTT. Protein sequence: CASSIGGANTEAFF.

In this sample, this clone turned up a few times. The chain combines TRBV7-6 with TRBJ2-1; 7 bases are shared with TRBD1. The CDR3 is 15 amino acids. V lost 4 bases to trimming and J lost 0 bases; unmatched junction nucleotides: 3. Germline lookup yields CDR1 SGHVS and CDR2 FNYEAQ. The CDR3 sequence is CASSSGQSSYNEQFF. Written as DNA, the CDR3 is TGTGCCAGCAGCTCGGGACAGAGCTCCTACAATGAGCAGTTCTTC.

The chain recombines TRBV2 with TRBJ1-1; D is possibly TRBD1 (5 bases). The CDR3 runs 14 residues. Germline loops: CDR1 SNHLY, CDR2 FYNNEI. The V gene lost 4 bases and the J gene lost 6 bases, with 15 bases spanning the gap. CDR3 loop: CASSGKTERAEAFF. The CDR3 DNA reads TGTGCCAGCAGTGGCAAGACAGAAAGGGCTGAAGCTTTCTTT.

The chain links TRBV4-1 to TRBJ1-3; D is unclear. V lost 4 bases and J lost 0, with 10 bases in between. From germline, CDR1 is MGHRA and CDR2 YSYEKL. The CDR3 spans 15 residues. The CDR3 loop is CASSPGLVSGNTIYF. For the CDR3, the DNA is TGCGCCAGCAGCCCAGGACTGGTCTCTGGAAACACCATATATTTT.

In DNA form, the CDR3 reads TGCGCCAGCAGCCAAGATCCAGGGCAACACTTCTCACCCCTCCACTTT. Encoded protein: CASSQDPGQHFSPLHF. The chain recombines TRBV4-1 with TRBJ1-6, with D maybe TRBD1 (5 bases). Trimming took 0 bases from V and 10 from J, leaving 16 bases between them. This CDR3 spans 16 amino acids. Germline assignment: CDR1 MGHRA and CDR2 YSYEKL.

This chain connects TRBV5-8 to TRBJ2-5; 7 bases fit TRBD1. Trimming removed 4 bases from V and 5 bases from J; junction bases left unmatched: 11. This CDR3 is 15 amino acids long. Germline CDR1 and CDR2: SGHTS and YDEGEE. The CDR3 nucleotides are TGTGCCAGCAGCAAGACGACAGGGATGGGGGAGACCCAGTACTTC. Encoded protein: CASSKTTGMGETQYF.

This clone was counted only a few times. The chain links TRBV2 to TRBJ1-2; D not resolved. Germline CDR1 reads SNHLY; CDR2 reads FYNNEI. The germline V and J ends were trimmed by 0 bases and 8 bases, with 13 bases remaining between them. This CDR3 has 14 residues. The CDR3 nucleotides read TGTGCCAGCAGTGAAGCGCTTCTTTTCGGGGGCTACACCTTC. Residues: CASSEALLFGGYTF.

The chain recombines TRBV10-2 with TRBJ1-1; D is unclear. The V gene's germline CDR1 is WSHSY and CDR2 SAAADI. The V end was cut by 0 bases, the J end by 1 base, with 3 bases between. The CDR3 loop spans 13 amino acids. Here the CDR3 DNA reads TGCGCCAGCAGTGAGTCCAGGAACACTGAAGCTTTCTTT. Protein sequence: CASSESRNTEAFF.

The gene calls are TRBV7-2 and TRBJ2-7, with 9 bases that match TRBD1. V dropped 0 bases and J dropped 6; count of bases not matched to a gene: 3. Germline-derived CDR1 and CDR2 are SGHTA and FQGNSA. The CDR3 is 14 residues long. As DNA, the CDR3 is TGTGCCAGCAGCTTAGCGGACAGGGGATCCGAGCAGTACTTC. Protein: CASSLADRGSEQYF.

The genes are TRBV27 and TRBJ2-7; D possibly corresponds to TRBD2 (5 bases). This CDR3 spans 14 amino acids. Trimming left V 5 bases short and J 3 bases short, with 14 bases between. Germline V CDR1 and CDR2: MNHEY, SMNVEV (reference sequence). CDR3 protein: CASSVRVWDYEQYF. The CDR3, as DNA: TGTGCCAGCAGTGTGAGGGTTTGGGACTACGAGCAGTACTTC.

This chain links TRBV5-1 with TRBJ1-1; tentatively, D is TRBD1 (5 bases). The CDR3 covers 14 residues. Trimming shortened V by 7 bases and J by 1 base, and 14 bases separated the two germline ends. The V gene's germline CDR1 is SGHRS and CDR2 YFSETQ. CDR3 nucleotides: TGCGCCAGCGCAATGGACACTACGAACACTGAAGCTTTCTTT. Translated: CASAMDTTNTEAFF.

The gene calls are TRBV12-3 or TRBV12-4 and TRBJ2-7; maybe TRBD2 (7 bases). The CDR3 has 11 residues. V was shortened by 8 bases and J by 6 bases, with 11 bases between the two germline ends. The CDR3 coding sequence is TGTGCCAGCGGGGGGGCGGTCGAGCAGTACTTC. Encoded protein: CASGGAVEQYF.

The chain has TRBV5-1 and TRBJ2-3, with 9 positions matching TRBD1. The CDR3 runs to 16 residues. Germline CDR1 reads SGHRS; CDR2 reads YFSETQ. Trimming at V came to 4 bases and at J to 4 bases, leaving 10 bases not matched to a gene. Written as DNA, the CDR3 is TGCGCCAGCAGCCCAGCTCTGGGACAGGGAGCAGATACGCAGTATTTT. This translates into CASSPALGQGADTQYF.

The chain carries TRBV6-4 and TRBJ2-7, with 7 bases that match TRBD1. The CDR3 covers 15 residues. The germline V gene has CDR1 MRHNA and CDR2 SNTAGT. V lost 4 bases to trimming and J lost 2 bases; unmatched junction nucleotides: 8. The CDR3 is CASSVPTGSTYEQYF. CDR3 DNA: TGTGCCAGCAGTGTCCCGACAGGGTCCACCTACGAGCAGTACTTC.